A selection of T cell receptor beta chains follows, all from one sample in a study of T cells in localized non-small cell lung cancer. Only in-frame clones appear in the TCRdb table, and some are missing; sequencing was by immunoSEQ multiplex PCR. The sample has roughly 25,000 clones, about 92% seen once. This material consisted of peripheral blood, taken before any cancer treatment. These receptors all stem from a woman aged 35 to 70 with stage I lung adenocarcinoma. Both conserved end residues are part of each CDR3. The order of the fields is V gene, clone size, D gene, J gene, CDR3 DNA, CDR3 protein. A D gene is named only where the DNA matches it firmly. Size values are once, few and many counts, or a class for expanded clones, and some rows have none.

TRBV20-1	.	.	TRBJ2-7	TGCAGTGCCCCGGGGACCTACGAGCAGTACTTC	CSAPGTYEQYF
TRBV25-1	.	TRBD2	TRBJ2-1	TGTGCCAGCAGTGAATCTAACAGGGGGACTAGCGGGAACAATGAGCAGTTCTTC	CASSESNRGTSGNNEQFF
TRBV7-2	once	.	TRBJ2-7	TGTGCCAGCAGCTTAGTTACCAACGAGCAGTACTTC	CASSLVTNEQYF
TRBV11-3	.	.	TRBJ1-3	TGTGCCAGCAGCCCGGGGGGGGCCACGATTGACACCATATATTTT	CASSPGGATIDTIYF
TRBV25-1	once	TRBD2	TRBJ2-3	TGTGCCAGCAGTGGGGGTCGGACTAGCGGCACAGATACGCAGTATTTT	CASSGGRTSGTDTQYF
TRBV4-2	.	TRBD1	TRBJ2-1	TGTGCCAGCAGTTCGGGACAGGGGGCGAATGAGCAGTTCTTC	CASSSGQGANEQFF
TRBV7-2	.	.	TRBJ2-3	TGTGCCAGCAGCTTAGGTCCACCGAGCACAGATACGCAGTATTTT	CASSLGPPSTDTQYF
TRBV30	.	TRBD2	TRBJ2-2	TGTGCCTGGAGGGATAGGACTAGCGGGAACACCGGGGAGCTGTTTTTT	CAWRDRTSGNTGELFF
TRBV19	.	TRBD1	TRBJ2-7	TGTGCCAGTAGTATAACCTCCGGGACAGGTCCCACTACGCGGTACTTC	CASSITSGTGPTTRYF
TRBV4-1	.	.	TRBJ1-2	TGCGCCAGCAGCCAAGATCCCTCCAACCGGGGTGGCTACACCTTC	CASSQDPSNRGGYTF
TRBV10-1	once	.	TRBJ2-5	TGCGCCAGCAGTGATCCCCAGAGCCAAGAGACCCAGTACTTC	CASSDPQSQETQYF
TRBV18	.	.	TRBJ1-2	TGTGCCAGCTCCTCAGACGAGACATATGGCTACACCTTC	CASSSDETYGYTF
TRBV19	.	.	TRBJ1-5	TGTGCCAGTAGTATGGGAGGGAATCAGCCCCAGCATTTT	CASSMGGNQPQHF
TRBV10-1	.	.	TRBJ1-3	TGCGCCAGCAGATCAGGGATCCCTGGAAACACCATATATTTT	CASRSGIPGNTIYF
TRBV7-9	.	.	TRBJ2-6	TGTGCCAGCAGCACACGGGACTCTGGGGCCAACGTCCTGACTTTC	CASSTRDSGANVLTF
TRBV6-1	.	TRBD1	TRBJ2-1	TGTGCCAGCACCCGGACAGGCTACTACAATGAGCAGTTCTTC	CASTRTGYYNEQFF
TRBV7-2	.	TRBD1	TRBJ1-6	TGTGCCAGCAGCCCGACAGGGTCAGGTTCACCCCTCCACTTT	CASSPTGSGSPLHF
TRBV5-1	once	.	TRBJ2-5	TGCGCCAGCAGCTCAGCCCGGACCAACCCCAGGGTATCGGAGACCCAGTACTTC	CASSSARTNPRVSETQYF
TRBV10-1	.	.	TRBJ2-3	TGCGCCAGCAGTGCCGAGGGCAGGGTTGCAGATACGCAGTATTTT	CASSAEGRVADTQYF
TRBV6-5	.	TRBD1	TRBJ2-1	TGTGCCAGCAGTTACGACAGGGCCCCCTACAATGAGCAGTTCTTC	CASSYDRAPYNEQFF
TRBV30	.	.	TRBJ2-7	TGTGCCTGGCTGGGACGCCCCGCCTACGAGCAGTACTTC	CAWLGRPAYEQYF
TRBV28	.	.	TRBJ1-1	TGTGCCAGCAGGTCCGGGGGAGCGGCGGCTGAAGCTTTCTTT	CASRSGGAAAEAFF
TRBV10-3	.	.	TRBJ2-1	TGTGCCATAGGGGCCGGACCCTACAATGAGCAGTTCTTC	CAIGAGPYNEQFF
TRBV5-1	.	.	TRBJ1-1	TGCGCCAGCAGCTTCGGTGGGACTGAAGCTTTCTTT	CASSFGGTEAFF
TRBV12-5	.	TRBD1	TRBJ1-5	TGTGCTAGTGGTTCATCCCGGGACAGGGGGCTGAGGCAGCCCCAGCATTTT	CASGSSRDRGLRQPQHF
TRBV27	.	.	TRBJ2-7	TGTGCCAGCAGTCGCCGAGGCAACTACGAGCAGTACTTC	CASSRRGNYEQYF
TRBV6-1	.	TRBD1	TRBJ1-3	TGTGCCAGCCAGACAGGGAACGGAAACACCATATATTTT	CASQTGNGNTIYF
TRBV4-1	.	TRBD1	TRBJ1-1	TGCGCCAGCAGCCAGCTCGGACAGGTTCTGAACACTGAAGCTTTCTTT	CASSQLGQVLNTEAFF
TRBV4-3	.	.	TRBJ2-7	TGCGCCAGCAGCCAAGAAAGGGGGGAACAGGGATTTGCCTACGAGCAGTACTTC	CASSQERGEQGFAYEQYF
TRBV7-2	.	.	TRBJ2-7	TGTGCCAGCAGCTTAGACGGAAACTACGAGCAGTACTTC	CASSLDGNYEQYF
TRBV12-5	.	.	TRBJ2-1	TGTGCTAGTGGTTTCCCCCCTAGTGGGCGGTTCTTC	CASGFPPSGRFF
TRBV29-1	once	.	TRBJ1-4	TGCAGCGTTGAAGGGGGGTTAACTAATGAAAAACTGTTTTTT	CSVEGGLTNEKLFF
TRBV28	once	.	TRBJ1-2	TGTGCCAGCAGTTTAGTAGTCAACTATGGCTACACCTTC	CASSLVVNYGYTF